The rows below give T cell receptor beta chains drawn from one sample of a study of T cell responses to AZD1222 COVID-19 vaccine. The table came from immunoSEQ multiplex PCR; TCRdb's copy has only in-frame clones and leaves some out. Found here are some 150,000 clones, 90% of them singletons; the top ten hold less than 2%. Sequencing used peripheral blood, obtained on day 0 of AZD1222 vaccination. These receptors originate from an adult in good health. Each CDR3 is given with its conserved first and last residue. The D gene is left open where the match is weak.

d_call	v_call	j_call	cdr3_aa
-	TRBV2	TRBJ2-5	CASSSHRLGGETQYF
TRBD2	TRBV7-6	TRBJ2-3	CASSSPGLGEDTQYF
TRBD1	TRBV25-1	TRBJ1-4	CASSESDRGEKLFF
TRBD1	TRBV6-5	TRBJ1-2	CASRMTGEDYGYTF
-	TRBV19	TRBJ1-2	CASSPRDLGGYGYTF
-	TRBV6-4	TRBJ2-6	CASSDSGARGANVLTF
TRBD2	TRBV7-9	TRBJ2-5	CASSFPSGSGQETQYF
-	TRBV4-1	TRBJ2-7	CASSQDRGTRHSYEQYF
-	TRBV11-3	TRBJ2-3	CASSWTRGDTQYF
TRBD2	TRBV24-1	TRBJ2-1	CATSRVAGANEQFF
-	TRBV28	TRBJ2-7	CASSLWALGGVSHEQYF
-	TRBV5-1	TRBJ2-7	CASTPLDSYEQYF
TRBD1	TRBV5-1	TRBJ2-5	CASSLGTGWETQYF
TRBD2	TRBV19	TRBJ2-5	CASSIGDSLAGGETQYF
-	TRBV2	TRBJ1-4	CASSVTGSGMFF
-	TRBV6-4	TRBJ1-5	CASSDSRTGAIQPQHF
-	TRBV5-6	TRBJ1-3	CASSYGTLGNTIYF
-	TRBV7-9	TRBJ1-2	CASSREHYGYTF
TRBD1	TRBV6-5	TRBJ2-2	CASRGDRATGELFF
-	TRBV2	TRBJ1-1	CASSELRSLVFF
-	TRBV25-1	TRBJ1-2	CASSDRGDYTGSYGYTF
TRBD1	TRBV5-5	TRBJ1-6	CASSFPDRGNSPLHF
-	TRBV2	TRBJ2-6	CASSEEAGIGANVLTF
-	TRBV28	TRBJ1-2	CASSSLGGGSTEDYGYTF
-	TRBV9	TRBJ1-2	CASSVGGRGEFYGYTF
TRBD1	TRBV2	TRBJ1-5	CASSGGTGNSNQPQHF
-	TRBV29-1	TRBJ2-7	CSSSGGPLEPYEQYF
-	TRBV2	TRBJ1-3	CASSEERNSGNTIYF
-	TRBV5-4	TRBJ2-3	CASSLEAGRTDTQYF
-	TRBV28	TRBJ1-1	CASSAPGFSWTTEAFF
TRBD1	TRBV7-2	TRBJ2-7	CASSPRRRGTYEQYF
-	TRBV28	TRBJ2-1	CASSLSAGLDLFNEQFF
-	TRBV19	TRBJ1-5	CASTPDDRDQPQHF
-	TRBV19	TRBJ1-1	CASSIGRLNEAFF
-	TRBV15	TRBJ1-2	CATSRASNEGYTF
-	TRBV7-2	TRBJ2-2	CASSLRDSPRELFF
TRBD2	TRBV5-1	TRBJ2-3	CASSLAGTTGSPDTQYF
TRBD2	TRBV5-6	TRBJ2-3	CASSRLAGPSTDTQYF
TRBD1	TRBV6-2/TRBV6-3	TRBJ1-5	CASSSGTALPQHF
-	TRBV19	TRBJ1-5	CASSWEGPYSNQPQHF
TRBD1	TRBV6-2/TRBV6-3	TRBJ1-4	CASSYSGTGAEKLFF
-	TRBV2	TRBJ1-2	CASRRTNYGYTF
TRBD1	TRBV7-2	TRBJ2-1	CASSFDRDRSYNEQFF
TRBD1	TRBV25-1	TRBJ1-1	CASSDGTAEAFF
TRBD1	TRBV25-1	TRBJ2-1	CASSVQGDEQFF
-	TRBV7-9	TRBJ1-3	CASSRGDEGNTIYF
TRBD1	TRBV28	TRBJ1-2	CASSYGTGDYGYTF
TRBD1	TRBV24-1	TRBJ1-2	CATSDFPGGGYTF
TRBD1	TRBV19	TRBJ1-1	CASSRGLWNTEAFF
TRBD1	TRBV28	TRBJ1-2	CASRFGLGTDYGYTF
-	TRBV3-1/TRBV3-2	TRBJ2-1	CASSHIDEQFF
TRBD2	TRBV11-2	TRBJ2-1	CASSFSKLAGVSQDEQFF
TRBD2	TRBV6-2/TRBV6-3	TRBJ2-5	CASSYSWEGGETQYF